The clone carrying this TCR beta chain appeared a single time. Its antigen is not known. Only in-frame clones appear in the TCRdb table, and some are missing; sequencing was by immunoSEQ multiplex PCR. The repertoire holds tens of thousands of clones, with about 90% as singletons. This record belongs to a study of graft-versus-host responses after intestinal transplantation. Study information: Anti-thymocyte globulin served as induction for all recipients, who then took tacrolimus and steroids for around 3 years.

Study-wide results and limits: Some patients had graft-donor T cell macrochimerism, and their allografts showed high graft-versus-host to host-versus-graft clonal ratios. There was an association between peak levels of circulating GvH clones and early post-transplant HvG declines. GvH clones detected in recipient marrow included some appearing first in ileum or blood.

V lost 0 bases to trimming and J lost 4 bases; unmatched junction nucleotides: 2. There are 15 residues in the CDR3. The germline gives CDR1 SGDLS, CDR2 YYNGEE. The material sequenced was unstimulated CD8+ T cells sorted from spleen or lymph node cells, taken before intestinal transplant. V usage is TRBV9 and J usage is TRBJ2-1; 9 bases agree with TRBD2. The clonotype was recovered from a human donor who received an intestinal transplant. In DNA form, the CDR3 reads TGTGCCAGCAGCGTAGGTGCGGGGGGGTACAATGAGCAGTTCTTC. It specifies CASSVGAGGYNEQFF.